Following are 23 T cell receptor beta chains from one sample sequenced in a study of cytomegalovirus exposure and HLA in healthy donors. The PCR employed 60 Vbeta primers together with 13 Jbeta primers. This table comes from immunoSEQ multiplex PCR, and its TCRdb copy is limited to in-frame clones, with some not included. The repertoire includes about 120,000 clones, more than 75% of them detected once, and about 1.8% sits in the top ten. The sequenced sample was PBMCs. The origin of the receptors is a man younger than 30 in good health and CMV-seronegative.

CDR3 bases: TGCAGCGCTACAGGGGGTTGGGGCTCCTACGAGCAGTACTTC. It encodes CSATGGWGSYEQYF. V is TRBV29-1 and J is TRBJ2-7; 8 bases agree with TRBD1. The CDR3 has 14 residues. V lost 7 bases to trimming and J lost 0 bases; unmatched junction nucleotides: 8. Per the germline V gene, CDR1 is SQVTM and CDR2 is ANQGSEA.

This clone was seen more than once but under ten times. The chain has TRBV12-5 and TRBJ2-3; 8 nucleotides line up with TRBD2. Losses at the gene ends were 5 bases for V and 5 bases for J; bases not matched to a gene: 6. CDR1 is LGHNT and CDR2 is FRNRAP in the germline V gene. This CDR3 is 14 amino acids long. In nucleotides, the CDR3 is TGTGCTAGTGGTCCGGGGGGGTGGATAGATACGCAGTATTTT. Protein sequence: CASGPGGWIDTQYF.

The chain is built from TRBV29-1 and TRBJ2-7; tentatively, D is TRBD1 (5 bases). This CDR3 has 15 amino acids. V was cut by 7 bases and J by 2 bases, with 21 bases left in between. Germline V lookup: CDR1 SQVTM, CDR2 ANQGSEA. The CDR3 spells CSALTMPGHPYEQYF. CDR3 DNA: TGCAGCGCCCTAACAATGCCCGGACATCCCTACGAGCAGTACTTC.

This chain connects TRBV11-2 to TRBJ2-7; D gene ambiguous. Germline-derived CDR1 and CDR2 are SGHAT and FQNNGV. Trimming pared 1 base from V and 3 bases from J, leaving 13 bases between. The length of the CDR3 is 15 residues. The CDR3 DNA follows: TGTGCCAGCAGCTTAGGAGGTTTGGGTAACTACGAGCAGTACTTC. Protein product: CASSLGGLGNYEQYF. The complete variable domain, with remaining parts taken from reference TRBV11-2 and TRBJ2-7, reads EAGVAQSPRYKIIEKRQSVAFWCNPISGHATLYWYQQILGQGPKLLIQFQNNGVVDDSQLPKDRFSAERLKGVDSTLKIQPAKLEDSAVYLCASSLGGLGNYEQYFGPGTRLTVT.

The rearrangement joins TRBV2 to TRBJ2-7; TRBD1 agrees at 7 bases. The ends lost 7 bases at V and 3 bases at J; junction bases unmatched: 6. Germline V CDR1 and CDR2: SNHLY, FYNNEI. This CDR3 has 13 amino acids. In DNA, the CDR3 is TGTGCCAGCAACCTGCGACAGGGCTACGAGCAGTACTTC. Residues: CASNLRQGYEQYF.

The V call is TRBV4-2, the J call TRBJ1-4; D uncertain. In germline, CDR1 is LGHNA, CDR2 YNFKEQ. The CDR3 consists of 15 residues. V dropped 0 bases and J dropped 7 bases, with 12 bases sitting between them. This CDR3 reads CASSQEGLGSEKLFF. DNA for the CDR3: TGTGCCAGCAGCCAAGAGGGGTTGGGGAGTGAAAAACTGTTTTTT.

The table lists this clone with a count of one. The chain joins TRBV6-5 to TRBJ1-1; 9 positions match TRBD1. Germline V CDR1 and CDR2: MNHEY, SVGAGI. V lost 7 bases and J lost 8; bases outside the gene matches: 11. The CDR3 covers 14 residues. CDR3 residues: CASKLTDRGSEAFF. In nucleotides, the CDR3 is TGTGCCAGCAAGTTAACAGACAGGGGGTCAGAAGCTTTCTTT.

This clone was seen more than once but under ten times. This sequence joins TRBV9 and TRBJ2-1; 10 nucleotides match TRBD2. Germline assignment: CDR1 SGDLS and CDR2 YYNGEE. The CDR3 totals 17 residues. The trim removed 0 bases at V and 4 bases at J, leaving 7 bases unmatched. This CDR3 reads CASSVDPSGGIYNEQFF. The CDR3 DNA reads as TGTGCCAGCAGCGTAGATCCTAGCGGGGGAATATACAATGAGCAGTTCTTC.

This chain uses TRBV6-5 with TRBJ2-5; D is undetermined. Germline V gene data show CDR1 as MNHEY and CDR2 as SVGAGI. The CDR3 sequence is 12 residues long. Trimming took 8 bases from V and 1 from J, leaving 8 bases between them. The CDR3 region is CASATGQETQYF. In DNA form, the CDR3 reads TGTGCCAGCGCGACTGGCCAAGAGACCCAGTACTTC.

This clone was counted only a few times. The chain recombines TRBV19 with TRBJ1-3; D is unclear. V was clipped by 0 bases and J by 0 bases, with 12 bases between them. The germline gives CDR1 LNHDA, CDR2 SQIVND (reference sequence). The CDR3 has 17 residues. The CDR3 sequence: CASSIDLTGNSGNTIYF. DNA for the CDR3: TGTGCCAGTAGTATAGATCTGACGGGAAACTCTGGAAACACCATATATTTT.

The chain combines TRBV29-1 with TRBJ2-1; 9 positions agree with TRBD1. V lost 2 bases to trimming and J lost 15 bases; unmatched junction nucleotides: 5. Germline-derived CDR1 and CDR2 are SQVTM and ANQGSEA. CDR3 size: 11 residues. CDR3 amino acids: CSVESDRGVFF. Written as DNA, the CDR3 is TGCAGCGTTGAAAGTGACAGGGGGGTGTTCTTC.

This rearrangement joins TRBV7-9 to TRBJ1-2, with 8 bases lining up with TRBD1. Trimming removed 3 bases from V and 8 bases from J; junction bases left unmatched: 5. Germline values: CDR1 SEHNR, CDR2 FQNEAQ (reference sequence). The CDR3 has 13 residues. The CDR3 region is CASSFQDRDGYTF. DNA for the CDR3: TGTGCCAGCAGCTTCCAGGACAGGGACGGCTACACCTTC.

The gene calls are TRBV11-2 and TRBJ2-2, with D perhaps matching TRBD1 (5 bases). Deletions cut 5 bases from V and 1 base from J, with 11 bases between. The germline V gene encodes CDR1 SGHAT and CDR2 FQNNGV. CDR3 length: 15 amino acids. CDR3 protein: CASSHRGQNTGELFF. For the CDR3, the DNA is TGTGCCAGCAGCCATAGAGGACAGAACACCGGGGAGCTGTTTTTT.

V gene TRBV5-1 combines with J gene TRBJ1-1; D is ambiguous. This CDR3 comprises 13 residues. Germline-derived CDR1 and CDR2 are SGHRS and YFSETQ. Trimming removed 4 bases at V and 4 bases at J, with 11 bases between. The CDR3 reads CASSRHEGTEAFF. The CDR3 nucleotides read TGCGCCAGCAGCCGACACGAGGGCACTGAAGCTTTCTTT.

The chain is built from TRBV19 and TRBJ1-2; D is uncertain. The CDR3 totals 14 residues. From germline, CDR1 is LNHDA and CDR2 SQIVND (reference sequence). Trimming pared 9 bases from V and 3 bases from J, leaving 17 bases between. CDR3 nucleotides: TGTGCCAGCCAACCTTTCGACAAAGACTATGGCTACACCTTC. Its protein is CASQPFDKDYGYTF. Full variable domain (rest looked up from reference TRBV19 and TRBJ1-2): DGGITQSPKYLFRKEGQNVTLSCEQNLNHDAMYWYRQDPGQGLRLIYYSQIVNDFQKGDIAEGYSVSREKKESFPLTVTSAQKNPTAFYLCASQPFDKDYGYTFGSGTRLTVV.

The chain combines TRBV20-1 with TRBJ2-1; tentatively, D is TRBD1 (5 bases). The germline V gene encodes CDR1 DFQATT and CDR2 SNEGSKA (reference sequence). The CDR3 is made up of 11 amino acids. Trimming stripped 3 bases from V and 11 bases from J, with 11 bases between. CDR3 region: CSASRQGKQFF. In nucleotides, the CDR3 is TGCAGTGCTAGCCGCCAGGGCAAGCAGTTCTTC.

The chain couples TRBV10-3 to TRBJ1-2; D unresolved. The CDR3 loop spans 11 amino acids. V gave up 8 bases and J gave up 2 bases, with 6 bases separating them. Germline V gives CDR1 ENHRY, CDR2 SYGVKD. CDR3 DNA sequence: TGTGCCATCGGGGAGAACTATGGCTACACCTTC. Its translation is CAIGENYGYTF.

CDR3 protein: CASSGLGVASGGLYEQYF. The CDR3 DNA sequence: TGTGCCAGCAGTGGACTGGGAGTAGCTAGCGGGGGCCTCTACGAGCAGTACTTC. This chain connects TRBV6-1 to TRBJ2-7, with TRBD2 matching over 10 bases. From germline, CDR1 is MNHNS and CDR2 SASEGT. Losses at the gene ends were 4 bases for V and 3 bases for J; bases not matched to a gene: 15. The CDR3 sequence is 18 residues long.

The rearrangement links TRBV5-1 to TRBJ2-3; the D gene is possibly TRBD1 (5 bases). Germline V gives CDR1 SGHRS, CDR2 YFSETQ. V was shortened by 0 bases and J by 1 base, with 9 bases between the two germline ends. The CDR3 covers 15 residues. For the CDR3, the DNA is TGCGCCAGCAGCTTGGGGACACAACGCACAGATACGCAGTATTTT. Encoded protein: CASSLGTQRTDTQYF.

This clone showed up just once. The chain joins TRBV5-6 to TRBJ1-5; 10 positions match TRBD1. Losses at the gene ends were 4 bases for V and 6 bases for J; bases not matched to a gene: 7. CDR1 SGHDT and CDR2 YYEEEE come from the germline V gene. The CDR3 covers 15 residues. The CDR3 sequence is CASSPGTGVGQPQHF. The DNA of the CDR3 is TGTGCCAGCAGCCCCGGGACAGGGGTCGGTCAGCCCCAGCATTTT.

The genes are TRBV19 and TRBJ2-6; TRBD1 might be the D (6 bases). From germline, CDR1 is LNHDA and CDR2 SQIVND (reference sequence). There are 17 residues in the CDR3. V was cut by 1 base and J by 0 bases, with 10 bases left in between. The CDR3 nucleotides are TGTGCCAGTAGTATAGTCCAGGGGTTCTCTGGGGCCAACGTCCTGACTTTC. Protein: CASSIVQGFSGANVLTF.

The genes are TRBV9 and TRBJ1-3; unclear D gene. The length of the CDR3 is 15 residues. V dropped 4 bases and J dropped 2 bases, with 13 bases sitting between them. Germline values: CDR1 SGDLS, CDR2 YYNGEE. CDR3 amino acids: CASSPNPGTGNTIYF. The CDR3 DNA follows: TGTGCCAGCAGCCCAAATCCAGGCACTGGAAACACCATATATTTT.

J is TRBJ2-3 and V is TRBV6-1, with 12 bases that match TRBD1. The length of the CDR3 is 17 residues. Germline values: CDR1 MNHNS, CDR2 SASEGT. J gave up 8 bases and V 2 bases, and 11 bases lay outside the gene matches. As DNA, the CDR3 is TGTGCCAGCAGTGAACCGGGGGACAGGGGGCGTTCACTTACGCAGTATTTT. Its translation: CASSEPGDRGRSLTQYF.